Following are 20 T cell receptor beta chains from one sample sequenced in a study of T cell changes during pregnancy in multiple sclerosis. Some clones are missing from TCRdb's copy, which holds only in-frame ones; the method was immunoSEQ multiplex PCR. The data show about 73,000 clones, almost 90% seen once. The sequenced sample was peripheral blood, obtained after pregnancy. The origin of the receptors is a female donor in good health, enrolled as a control in a pregnancy study.

The gene calls are TRBV4-1 and TRBJ2-3; TRBD2 matches at 9 bases. This CDR3 has 17 amino acids. The V gene's germline CDR1 is MGHRA and CDR2 YSYEKL. With V trimmed by 0 bases and J by 5 bases, 9 bases remained unmatched. The CDR3 is CASSQDGAGGPKDTQYF. The CDR3 DNA follows: TGCGCCAGCAGCCAAGATGGGGCGGGAGGGCCTAAAGATACGCAGTATTTT.

The rearrangement joins TRBV13 to TRBJ2-7, with 10 bases fitting TRBD2. Germline V gives CDR1 PRHDT, CDR2 FYEKMQ (reference sequence). With V trimmed by 4 bases and J by 1 base, 4 bases remained unmatched. The CDR3 covers 15 residues. The chain's CDR3 is CASSSRTSGSYEQYF. For the CDR3, the DNA is TGTGCCAGCAGCTCGAGGACTAGCGGTTCCTACGAGCAGTACTTC.

V is TRBV18 and J is TRBJ1-2; D perhaps matches TRBD1 (6 bases). The CDR3 length is 15 residues. Germline CDR1 reads KGHSH; CDR2 reads LQKENI. Trimming cost V 3 bases and J 4 bases, with 15 bases left between them. This CDR3 reads CASSPDSSPLYGYTF. The CDR3 nucleotides are TGTGCCAGCTCACCGGACAGTTCCCCCCTCTATGGCTACACCTTC.

The gene calls are TRBV5-1 and TRBJ2-7; a weak D match, TRBD1 (6 bases). Per the germline V gene, CDR1 is SGHRS and CDR2 is YFSETQ. Deletions cut 5 bases from V and 2 bases from J, with 11 bases between. The CDR3 totals 13 residues. CDR3 sequence: CASRGGAPYEQYF. Written as DNA, the CDR3 is TGCGCCAGCAGAGGGGGAGCCCCCTACGAGCAGTACTTC.

The gene calls are TRBV7-9 and TRBJ2-7; the D gene is possibly TRBD2 (6 bases). The CDR3 has 15 amino acids. V was shortened by 1 base and J by 0 bases, with 10 bases between the two germline ends. Germline CDR1 is SEHNR and CDR2 is FQNEAQ (reference sequence). The CDR3 spells CASSLGDFNSYEQYF. The CDR3 DNA is TGTGCCAGCAGCTTAGGGGACTTCAACTCCTACGAGCAGTACTTC.

This chain connects TRBV4-3 to TRBJ1-1, with D unclear. CDR3 size: 13 residues. Looked up from germline, CDR1 is LGHNA and CDR2 is YSLEER. V was shortened by 2 bases and J by 1 base, with 5 bases between the two germline ends. The CDR3 nucleotides read TGCGCCAGCAGCCAACAGGAGAACACTGAAGCTTTCTTT. Amino acids: CASSQQENTEAFF.

The rearrangement uses TRBV29-1 and TRBJ1-1; tentative D call: TRBD1 (6 bases). Germline CDR1 SQVTM, CDR2 ANQGSEA. The V end was cut by 7 bases, the J end by 4 bases, with 19 bases between. This CDR3 is built from 14 residues. The CDR3 loop is CSARRGGGLTEAFF. CDR3 in DNA: TGCAGCGCCCGTAGGGGGGGAGGGCTCACTGAAGCTTTCTTT.

This clone was detected once. The V call is TRBV6-6, the J call TRBJ2-1; 7 bases fit TRBD2. J was trimmed by 10 bases and V by 4 bases; bases with no gene match: 10. This CDR3 has 14 amino acids. Germline CDR1 is MNHNY and CDR2 is SVGAGI (reference sequence). For the CDR3, the DNA is TGTGCCAGCAGTTCCTTTGAATTAGCGGGCGAGCAGTTCTTC. It is translated as CASSSFELAGEQFF.

The chain has TRBV2 and TRBJ2-1; tentative D call: TRBD1 (5 bases). The germline V and J ends were trimmed by 7 bases and 7 bases, with 14 bases remaining between them. The CDR3 spans 13 residues. Germline lookup yields CDR1 SNHLY and CDR2 FYNNEI. In nucleotides, the CDR3 is TGTGCCAGCAATCCGATTAGGGGAAATGAGCAGTTCTTC. Encoded protein: CASNPIRGNEQFF.

The J gene is TRBJ2-5, the V gene TRBV6-1; D is ambiguous. The CDR3 loop spans 14 amino acids. V was clipped by 1 base and J by 2 bases, with 8 bases between them. Germline V CDR1 and CDR2: MNHNS, SASEGT. CDR3 loop: CASSEGRRQETQYF. The DNA of the CDR3 is TGTGCCAGCAGTGAAGGAAGGCGGCAAGAGACCCAGTACTTC.

The chain carries TRBV7-8 and TRBJ2-7; 7 positions match TRBD2. The CDR3 loop spans 13 amino acids. V lost 5 bases, J lost 3 bases, and 4 bases stayed unmatched. The germline V gene has CDR1 SGHVS and CDR2 FQNEAQ. In DNA form, the CDR3 reads TGTGCCAGCAGCCCCGGGGGGATCTACGAGCAGTACTTC. Its translation: CASSPGGIYEQYF.

V usage is TRBV19 and J usage is TRBJ2-7; TRBD1 agrees at 9 bases. Germline assignment: CDR1 LNHDA and CDR2 SQIVND (reference sequence). Germline trimming cut 10 bases from V and 0 bases from J; bases unmatched to any gene: 16. This CDR3 has 17 residues. The CDR3 reads CATAVGTGYGGSYEQYF. The CDR3 bases are TGTGCCACCGCTGTAGGGACAGGGTATGGTGGCTCCTACGAGCAGTACTTC.

This clone was observed a handful of times. The chain employs TRBV5-1 and TRBJ2-3; D ambiguous. The CDR3 is made up of 13 amino acids. Trimming pared 4 bases from V and 4 bases from J, leaving 10 bases between. The germline gives CDR1 SGHRS, CDR2 YFSETQ. CDR3 nucleotides: TGCGCCAGCAGCCCCAGCGTGGCAGATACGCAGTATTTT. It encodes CASSPSVADTQYF.

This clone was recorded once. The chain recombines TRBV15 with TRBJ2-4; the match to TRBD2 covers 7 bases. This CDR3 contains 16 residues. Per germline, CDR1 LNHNV and CDR2 YYDKDF (reference sequence). The ends lost 5 bases at V and 0 bases at J; junction bases unmatched: 7. This CDR3 is CATSPGGKIAKNIQYF. DNA of the CDR3: TGTGCCACCAGCCCCGGGGGGAAAATAGCCAAAAACATTCAGTACTTC.

The V call is TRBV18, the J call TRBJ2-1, with 9 nucleotides matching TRBD1. Germline values: CDR1 KGHSH, CDR2 LQKENI. The CDR3 sequence is 16 residues long. V lost 3 bases, J lost 0 bases, and 3 bases stayed unmatched. The DNA for the CDR3 is TGTGCCAGCTCACCTGGACAGGGGAGCTCCTACAATGAGCAGTTCTTC. It is translated as CASSPGQGSSYNEQFF.

J is TRBJ2-7 and V is TRBV2; 7 nucleotides match TRBD2. The junction had 3 bases not matched to a gene; V was cut back by 4 bases and J by 3 bases. Per germline, CDR1 SNHLY and CDR2 FYNNEI. The CDR3 extends over 13 amino acids. CDR3 nucleotides: TGTGCCAGCAGTGGGGCTAGCGGCTACGAGCAGTACTTC. This sequence encodes CASSGASGYEQYF.

This chain joins TRBV21-1 and TRBJ1-1; the tabulated D call, TRBD1, remains unverified against the DNA. TRBV21-1 corresponds to a pseudogene. The CDR3 sequence is 18 residues long. The CDR3 spells CASSKEGDRATCSTEAFF. The DNA for the CDR3 is TGTGCCAGCAGCAAAGAGGGGGACAGGGCGACGTGTAGCACTGAAGCTTTCTTT.

The chain carries TRBV21-1 and TRBJ2-7; TRBD1 was called by the table and not checked on the DNA. TRBV21-1 is an annotated pseudogene. This CDR3 is 16 amino acids long. Here the CDR3 DNA reads TGTGCCAGCAGCTCAAAGTTGGGGCAGGGGGCTTACGAGCAGTACTTC. Translation: CASSSKLGQGAYEQYF.

This sequence joins TRBV6-1 and TRBJ2-1; TRBD2 is a possible D gene (6 bases). In germline, CDR1 is MNHNS, CDR2 SASEGT. The CDR3 has 14 residues. Between the trimmed V and J ends, which lost 0 bases and 5 bases, there was a span of 8 bases. The CDR3 sequence: CASSEAGGNNEQFF. CDR3 DNA sequence: TGTGCCAGCAGTGAAGCGGGGGGAAACAATGAGCAGTTCTTC.

The chain employs TRBV7-8 and TRBJ2-1; TRBD2 matches at 7 bases. V lost 1 base and J lost 3; bases outside the gene matches: 6. The CDR3 extends over 16 amino acids. CDR1 is SGHVS, CDR2 FQNEAQ, per germline. In DNA, the CDR3 is TGTGCCAGCAGCTTAGGTTCTCTAGCGGTCTACAATGAGCAGTTCTTC. Translating it yields CASSLGSLAVYNEQFF.